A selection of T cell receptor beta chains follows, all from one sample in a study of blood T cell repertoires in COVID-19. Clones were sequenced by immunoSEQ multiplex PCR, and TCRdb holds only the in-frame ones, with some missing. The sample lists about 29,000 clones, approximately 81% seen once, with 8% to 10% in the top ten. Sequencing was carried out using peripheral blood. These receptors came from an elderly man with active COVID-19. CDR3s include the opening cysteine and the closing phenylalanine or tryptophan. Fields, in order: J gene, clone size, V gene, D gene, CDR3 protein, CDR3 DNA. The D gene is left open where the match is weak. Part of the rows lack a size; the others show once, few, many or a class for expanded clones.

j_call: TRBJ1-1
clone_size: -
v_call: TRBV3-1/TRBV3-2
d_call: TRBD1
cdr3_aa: CASSQGLTGGTEAFF
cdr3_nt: TGTGCCAGCAGCCAAGGACTAACAGGGGGAACTGAAGCTTTCTTT

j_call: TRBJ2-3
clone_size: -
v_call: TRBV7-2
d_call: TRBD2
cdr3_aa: CASSNLAGGDTDTQYF
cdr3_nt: TGTGCCAGCAGCAACCTAGCGGGGGGGGACACAGATACGCAGTATTTT

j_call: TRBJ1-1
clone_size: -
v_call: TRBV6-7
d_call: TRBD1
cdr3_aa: CASRRTGGTEAFF
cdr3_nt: TGTGCCAGCAGGAGGACAGGAGGCACTGAAGCTTTCTTT

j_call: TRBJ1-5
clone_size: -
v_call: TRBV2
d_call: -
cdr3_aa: CASSELQNNQPQHF
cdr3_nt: TGTGCCAGCAGTGAATTACAGAACAATCAGCCCCAGCATTTT

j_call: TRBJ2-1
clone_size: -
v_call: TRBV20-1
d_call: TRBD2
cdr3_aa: CSASPGAGVIGEQFF
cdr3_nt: TGCAGTGCTAGTCCAGGAGCGGGGGTAATCGGTGAGCAGTTCTTC

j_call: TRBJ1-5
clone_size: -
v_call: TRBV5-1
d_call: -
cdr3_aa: CASSLDGTPMEPQHF
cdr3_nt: TGCGCCAGCAGCTTGGATGGCACACCCATGGAGCCCCAGCATTTT

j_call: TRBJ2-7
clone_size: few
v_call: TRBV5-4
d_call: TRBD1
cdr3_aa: CASSARDRGPYEQYF
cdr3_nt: TGTGCCAGCAGCGCCCGGGACAGGGGTCCCTACGAGCAGTACTTC

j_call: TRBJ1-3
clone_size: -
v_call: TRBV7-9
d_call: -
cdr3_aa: CASSLLVTGNTIYF
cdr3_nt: TGTGCCAGCAGCTTATTAGTAACTGGAAACACCATATATTTT

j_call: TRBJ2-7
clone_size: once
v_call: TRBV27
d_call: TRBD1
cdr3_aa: CASSSNLGQGVGEQYF
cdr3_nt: TGTGCCAGCAGCTCAAATTTGGGACAGGGGGTTGGGGAGCAGTACTTC

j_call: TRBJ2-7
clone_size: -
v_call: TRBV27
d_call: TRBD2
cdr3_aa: CASRILAGSTSYEQYF
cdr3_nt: TGTGCCAGCAGAATACTAGCGGGATCGACATCCTACGAGCAGTACTTC

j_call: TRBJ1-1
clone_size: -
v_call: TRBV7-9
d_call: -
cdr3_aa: CASSKDSLNTEAFF
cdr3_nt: TGTGCCAGCAGCAAGGACAGCCTGAACACTGAAGCTTTCTTT

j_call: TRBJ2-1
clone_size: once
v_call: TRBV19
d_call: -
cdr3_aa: CASSYAYRNEQFF
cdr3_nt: TGTGCCAGTAGTTATGCCTACCGAAATGAGCAGTTCTTC

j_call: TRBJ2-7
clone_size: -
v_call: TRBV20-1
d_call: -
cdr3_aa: CSARDSSEQYF
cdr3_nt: TGCAGTGCTAGAGATTCGTCCGAGCAGTACTTC

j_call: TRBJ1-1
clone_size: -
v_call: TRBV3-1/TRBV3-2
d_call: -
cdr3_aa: CASSRIQGTTAFF
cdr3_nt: TGTGCCAGCAGCCGCATACAGGGCACGACAGCTTTCTTT

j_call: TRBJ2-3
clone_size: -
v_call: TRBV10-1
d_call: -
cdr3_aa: CASSESRGSTDTQYF
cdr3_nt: TGCGCCAGCAGTGAGTCGAGAGGTTCTACAGATACGCAGTATTTT

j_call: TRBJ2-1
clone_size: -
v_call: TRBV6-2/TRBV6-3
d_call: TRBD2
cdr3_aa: CASSYSGLAGVYNEQFF
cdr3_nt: TGTGCCAGCAGTTACTCAGGACTAGCGGGGGTTTACAATGAGCAGTTCTTC

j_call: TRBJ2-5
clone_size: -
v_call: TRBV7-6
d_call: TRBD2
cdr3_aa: CASSLDLAGVFGETQYF
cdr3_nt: TGTGCCAGCAGCTTAGATCTAGCGGGGGTTTTTGGCGAGACCCAGTACTTC

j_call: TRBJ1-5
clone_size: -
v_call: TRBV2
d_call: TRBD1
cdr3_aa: CASSETRTGESNQPQHF
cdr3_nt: TGTGCCAGCAGTGAAACCAGGACAGGTGAGAGCAATCAGCCCCAGCATTTT

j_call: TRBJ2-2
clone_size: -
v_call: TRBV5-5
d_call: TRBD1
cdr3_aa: CASSSRYTRQGSGELFF
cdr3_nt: TGTGCCAGCAGCTCGCGATATACTAGACAGGGCTCCGGGGAGCTGTTTTTT

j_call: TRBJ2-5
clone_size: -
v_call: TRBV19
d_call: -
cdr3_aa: CASSIRAGAGKEETQYF
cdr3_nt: TGTGCCAGTAGTATACGGGCGGGGGCCGGGAAAGAAGAGACCCAGTACTTC

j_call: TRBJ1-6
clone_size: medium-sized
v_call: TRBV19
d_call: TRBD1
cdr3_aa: CASSGDRDSPLHF
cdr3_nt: TGTGCCAGTAGTGGGGACAGGGATTCACCCCTCCACTTT

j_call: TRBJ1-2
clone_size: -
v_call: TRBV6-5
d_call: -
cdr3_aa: CASSYSNQGSNRYTF
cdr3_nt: TGTGCCAGCAGTTACTCGAATCAGGGGTCCAATCGCTACACCTTC

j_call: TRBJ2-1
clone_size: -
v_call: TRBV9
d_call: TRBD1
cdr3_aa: CASSARPDRDAEQFF
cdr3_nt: TGTGCCAGCAGCGCAAGACCGGACAGGGACGCTGAGCAGTTCTTC

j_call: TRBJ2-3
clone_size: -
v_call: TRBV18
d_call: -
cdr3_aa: CASSPSWTDYTDTQYF
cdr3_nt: TGTGCCAGCTCACCAAGCTGGACAGATTACACAGATACGCAGTATTTT

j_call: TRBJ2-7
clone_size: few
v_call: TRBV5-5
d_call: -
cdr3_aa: CASSYAGPLLGQYF
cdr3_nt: TGTGCCAGCAGCTACGCGGGGCCGCTTTTAGGGCAGTACTTC

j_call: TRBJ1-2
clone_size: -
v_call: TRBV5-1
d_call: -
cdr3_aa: CASSLGGNYGYTF
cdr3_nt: TGCGCCAGCAGCTTGGGAGGGAACTATGGCTACACCTTC

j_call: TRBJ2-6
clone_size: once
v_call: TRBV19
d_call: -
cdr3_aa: CASSRASGANVLTF
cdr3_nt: TGTGCCAGTAGTAGGGCGTCGGGGGCCAACGTCCTGACTTTC

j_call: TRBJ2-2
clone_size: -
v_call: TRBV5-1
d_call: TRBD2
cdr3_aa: CASSPLADTGELFF
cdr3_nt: TGCGCCAGCAGTCCCCTAGCGGACACCGGGGAGCTGTTTTTT

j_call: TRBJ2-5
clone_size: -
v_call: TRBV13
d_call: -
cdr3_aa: CASSLVSAEQETQYF
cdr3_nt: TGTGCCAGCAGCTTAGTATCAGCGGAACAAGAGACCCAGTACTTC

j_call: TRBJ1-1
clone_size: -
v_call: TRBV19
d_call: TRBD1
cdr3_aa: CASSHPRGQGAEAFF
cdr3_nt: TGTGCCAGTAGTCATCCCCGGGGACAGGGCGCCGAAGCTTTCTTT

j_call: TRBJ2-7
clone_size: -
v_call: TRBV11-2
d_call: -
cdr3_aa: CASSLGLLYEQYF
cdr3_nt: TGTGCCAGCAGCTTAGGACTCCTCTACGAGCAGTACTTC

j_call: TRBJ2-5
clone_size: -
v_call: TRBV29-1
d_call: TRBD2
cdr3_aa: CSVAKAGAKQETQYF
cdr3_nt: TGCAGCGTTGCGAAAGCGGGGGCCAAACAAGAGACCCAGTACTTC

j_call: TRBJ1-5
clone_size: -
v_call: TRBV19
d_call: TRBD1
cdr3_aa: CASAGQGFNQPQHF
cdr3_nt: TGTGCCAGCGCGGGACAGGGCTTCAATCAGCCCCAGCATTTT

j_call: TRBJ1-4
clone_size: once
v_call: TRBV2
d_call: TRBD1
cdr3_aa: CASTDRGSGSNEKLFF
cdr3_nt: TGTGCCAGCACCGACAGGGGGTCCGGGTCTAATGAAAAACTGTTTTTT

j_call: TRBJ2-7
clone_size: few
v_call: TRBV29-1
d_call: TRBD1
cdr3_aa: CSGRQGSYEQYF
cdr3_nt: TGCAGCGGAAGACAGGGTTCCTACGAGCAGTACTTC

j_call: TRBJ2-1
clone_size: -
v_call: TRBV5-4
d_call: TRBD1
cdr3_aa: CASSRGQGVDEQFF
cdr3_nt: TGTGCCAGCAGCCGGGGACAGGGGGTAGATGAGCAGTTCTTC

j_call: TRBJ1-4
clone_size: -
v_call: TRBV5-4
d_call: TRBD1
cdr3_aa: CASSLAGTGAEKLFF
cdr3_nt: TGTGCCAGCAGCTTGGCCGGGACAGGGGCTGAAAAACTGTTTTTT

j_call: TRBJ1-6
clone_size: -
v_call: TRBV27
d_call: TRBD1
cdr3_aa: CATGRDRRARNSPLHF
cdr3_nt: TGTGCCACCGGAAGGGACAGGCGGGCGCGGAATTCACCCCTCCACTTT

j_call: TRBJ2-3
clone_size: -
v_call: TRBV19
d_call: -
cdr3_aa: CASNPPGGRGVDTQYF
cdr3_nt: TGTGCCAGTAACCCCCCCGGGGGGCGCGGGGTAGATACGCAGTATTTT

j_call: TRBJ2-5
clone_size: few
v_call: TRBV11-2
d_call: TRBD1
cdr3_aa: CASSPPVRTGTQETQYF
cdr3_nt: TGTGCCAGCAGCCCCCCTGTCCGGACAGGGACCCAAGAGACCCAGTACTTC

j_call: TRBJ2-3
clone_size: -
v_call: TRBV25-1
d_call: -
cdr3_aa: CASSEESAGRFADTQYF
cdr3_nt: TGTGCCAGCAGTGAAGAATCGGCGGGGAGGTTCGCAGATACGCAGTATTTT